This T cell receptor (beta chain) emerged from a study of human T cells and chemical hapten exposure. Study observations and caveats: Alopecia in the donors means their immune response may deviate from healthy people's.

This clonotype was observed a few times. Its matching antigen is unknown. MiXCR, run by TCRdb on the RACE reads, gives a single entry per CDR3 protein. The sample yields 250,000 to 300,000 distinct CDR3 sequences, just under 8% seen once. The sample's time point: pre-sensitization, week 0. The treatment is: therapeutic diphenylcyclopropenone sensitization with weekly scalp DPC. Phlebotomy was performed prior to application of every patch test. The sample in question was whole blood, obtained in connection with sensitization to the hapten diphenylcyclopropenone (DPC). The sequence was obtained from a man between 18 and 35 years old with alopecia areata. Some clones in this sample may be carry-over from other donors' samples.

DNA of the CDR3: TGTGCCAGCAGGCTATTTGGCACTGAAGCTTTCTTT. Its protein product is CASRLFGTEAFF. The J gene is TRBJ1-1, the V gene TRBV6-6; D uncertain. Germline values: CDR1 MNHNY, CDR2 SVGAGI (reference sequence). The germline V and J ends were trimmed by 6 bases and 4 bases, with 9 bases remaining between them. CDR3 length equals 12 residues.